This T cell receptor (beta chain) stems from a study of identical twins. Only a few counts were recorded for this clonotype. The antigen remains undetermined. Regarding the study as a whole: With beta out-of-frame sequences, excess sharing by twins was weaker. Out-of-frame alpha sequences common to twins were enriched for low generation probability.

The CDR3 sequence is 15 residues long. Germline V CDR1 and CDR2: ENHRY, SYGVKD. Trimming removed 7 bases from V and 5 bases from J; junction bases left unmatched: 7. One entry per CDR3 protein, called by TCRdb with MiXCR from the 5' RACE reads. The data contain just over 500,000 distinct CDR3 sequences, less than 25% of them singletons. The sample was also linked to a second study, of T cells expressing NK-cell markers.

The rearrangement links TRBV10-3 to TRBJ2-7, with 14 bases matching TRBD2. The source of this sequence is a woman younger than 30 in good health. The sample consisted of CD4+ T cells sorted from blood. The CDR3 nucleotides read TGTGCCATCACCCCGGGACTAGCGGGAGACCACGAGCAGTACTTC. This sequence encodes CAITPGLAGDHEQYF.